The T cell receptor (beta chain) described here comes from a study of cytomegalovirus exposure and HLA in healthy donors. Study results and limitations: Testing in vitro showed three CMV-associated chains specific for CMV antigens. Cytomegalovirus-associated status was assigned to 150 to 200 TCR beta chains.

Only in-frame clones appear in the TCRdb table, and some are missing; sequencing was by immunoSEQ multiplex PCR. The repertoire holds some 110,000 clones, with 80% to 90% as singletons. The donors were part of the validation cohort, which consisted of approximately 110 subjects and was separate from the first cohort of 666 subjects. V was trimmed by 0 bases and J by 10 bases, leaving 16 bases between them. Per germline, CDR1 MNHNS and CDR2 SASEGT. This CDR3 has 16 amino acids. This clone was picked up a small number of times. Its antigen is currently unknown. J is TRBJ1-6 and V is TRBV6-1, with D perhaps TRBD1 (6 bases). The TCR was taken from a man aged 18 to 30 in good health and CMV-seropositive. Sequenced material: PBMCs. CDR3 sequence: CASSEATRQVKSPLHF. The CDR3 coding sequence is TGTGCCAGCAGTGAAGCGACGCGACAGGTCAAATCACCCCTCCACTTT.